The rows below give T cell receptor beta chains drawn from one sample of a study of blood T cells in healthy people across ages. TCRdb reanalysed the 5' RACE reads using MiXCR and keeps one entry per CDR3 protein. The table has about 1.5 million distinct CDR3 sequences, about 43% seen once. Sequenced sample: blood. These receptors were taken from a woman between 18 and 29 years old in good health. Both conserved end residues are part of each CDR3. D genes are given only for firm matches. A clone size is listed for some rows: how often the clone was seen (once, few, many), or a class if it is expanded.

D gene	V gene	J gene	clone size	CDR3 protein	CDR3 DNA
-	TRBV3-1	TRBJ1-2	-	CASSSGQKGFYGYTF	TGTGCCAGCAGCAGTGGGCAGAAGGGATTTTACGGCTACACCTTC
TRBD1	TRBV12-3/TRBV12-4	TRBJ1-2	-	CASSRGVQGVWGYTF	TGTGCCAGCAGTCGGGGGGTGCAGGGGGTTTGGGGCTACACCTTC
TRBD1	TRBV4-2	TRBJ1-2	-	CASSLQGATNYGYTF	TGTGCCAGCAGTCTACAGGGGGCGACTAACTATGGCTACACCTTC
-	TRBV10-3	TRBJ2-5	few	CAISDPVWGGQEKKRIGETQYF	TGTGCCATCAGTGACCCCGTCTGGGGCGGTCAAGAGAAGAAAAGGATTGGAGAGACCCAGTACTTC
-	TRBV7-2	TRBJ2-5	-	CASRPWKRLSQYF	TGTGCCAGCAGGCCATGGAAGCGACTCAGCCAGTACTTC
-	TRBV21-1	TRBJ2-1	few	CASSNTGTSTDEQFF	TGTGCCAGCAGCAATACCGGGACTTCCACGGATGAGCAGTTCTTC
-	TRBV12-3/TRBV12-4	TRBJ2-6	-	CASSFAASGANVLTF	TGTGCCAGCAGTTTCGCAGCCTCTGGGGCCAACGTCCTGACTTTC
-	TRBV3-1	TRBJ1-1	-	CASSQDLAGTRAFF	TGTGCCAGCAGCCAAGACTTGGCCGGGACGCGGGCTTTCTTT
-	TRBV14	TRBJ2-2	few	CASSHLPDTGELFF	TGTGCCAGCAGCCATCTCCCAGACACCGGGGAGCTGTTTTTT
-	TRBV5-5	TRBJ2-3	-	CAAAQGSSTDTQYF	TGTGCCGCAGCGCAGGGCTCTAGCACAGATACGCAGTATTTT
-	TRBV14	TRBJ1-6	-	CASSQDMASLGSYNSPLHF	TGTGCCAGCAGCCAAGATATGGCAAGCCTGGGCTCCTATAATTCACCCCTCCACTTT
-	TRBV7-9	TRBJ1-1	-	CASSLIIASQNTEAFF	TGTGCCAGCAGCTTAATAATCGCCAGTCAGAACACTGAAGCTTTCTTT
TRBD2	TRBV6-6	TRBJ2-7	-	CASSPAGLAASYEQYF	TGTGCCAGCAGCCCCGCGGGACTAGCGGCCTCCTACGAGCAGTACTTC
-	TRBV29-1	TRBJ1-1	few	CSVVGGAEAFF	TGCAGCGTTGTGGGGGGGGCTGAAGCTTTCTTT
TRBD1	TRBV7-2	TRBJ1-2	many	CASSPGGLYGYTF	TGTGCCAGCAGCCCAGGGGGTCTGTACGGCTACACCTTC
-	TRBV6-5	TRBJ1-1	-	CASSYGWIGNTEAFF	TGTGCCAGCAGTTACGGATGGATCGGGAACACTGAAGCTTTCTTT
-	TRBV11-2	TRBJ1-1	-	CASYPRGRRENTEAFF	TGTGCCAGCTATCCAAGAGGACGCAGGGAGAACACTGAAGCTTTCTTT
-	TRBV25-1	TRBJ1-2	few	CASSDLGANYGYTF	TGTGCCAGCAGTGATCTAGGAGCTAACTATGGCTACACCTTC
TRBD1	TRBV25-1	TRBJ1-2	-	CASSEFSGGNGNYGYTF	TGTGCCAGCAGTGAATTTTCAGGGGGTAATGGAAACTATGGCTACACCTTC
-	TRBV27	TRBJ1-1	-	CASSSPAGPGGAFF	TGTGCCAGCAGTTCCCCGGCCGGCCCCGGTGGAGCTTTCTTT
TRBD1	TRBV11-2	TRBJ2-1	-	CASSSGGQGTPGQQFF	TGTGCCAGCAGCTCCGGGGGACAGGGAACCCCCGGTCAGCAGTTCTTC
-	TRBV6-4	TRBJ1-2	once	CASSDSKVGGGYTF	TGTGCCAGCAGTGACTCGAAAGTTGGGGGTGGCTACACCTTC
TRBD1	TRBV20-1	TRBJ2-5	-	CSASVRDRALETQYF	TGCAGTGCTAGTGTCCGGGACAGGGCGTTGGAGACCCAGTACTTC
-	TRBV6-1	TRBJ1-2	-	CASTDGSANYGYTF	TGTGCCAGCACGGACGGATCAGCTAACTATGGCTACACCTTC
-	TRBV20-1	TRBJ1-5	-	CSARDEVALGNQPQHF	TGCAGTGCTAGAGATGAGGTGGCCCTAGGCAATCAGCCCCAGCATTTT
TRBD1	TRBV3-1	TRBJ2-7	few	CASRLGGRGYEQYF	TGTGCCAGCAGACTAGGGGGCAGGGGCTACGAGCAGTACTTC
TRBD2	TRBV20-1	TRBJ2-3	-	CSAVLAGGSDTQYF	TGCAGTGCAGTACTAGCGGGGGGGTCAGATACGCAGTATTTT
TRBD1	TRBV6-1	TRBJ2-3	few	CASRRQGVWGTDTQYF	TGTGCCAGCAGGAGACAGGGGGTTTGGGGCACAGATACGCAGTATTTT
TRBD2	TRBV6-6	TRBJ2-1	-	CASSPGVAGGSYNEQFF	TGCGCCAGCAGCCCTGGGGTCGCGGGAGGTTCCTACAATGAGCAGTTCTTC
-	TRBV14	TRBJ2-5	-	CASSQRELGPETQYF	TGTGCCAGCAGCCAAAGAGAACTGGGGCCGGAGACCCAGTACTTC
TRBD2	TRBV19	TRBJ2-1	few	CASTPAALAGSDNEQFF	TGTGCCAGTACCCCCGCTGCACTAGCGGGGAGCGACAATGAGCAGTTCTTC
TRBD1	TRBV29-1	TRBJ1-2	-	CSVEEDRKGFNYGYTF	TGCAGCGTTGAAGAGGACAGGAAGGGTTTTAACTATGGCTACACCTTC
-	TRBV20-1	TRBJ1-5	few	CSAVSGTDSNQPQHF	TGCAGTGCTGTCAGTGGGACGGATAGCAATCAGCCCCAGCATTTT
TRBD1	TRBV4-1	TRBJ1-5	-	CASSHPTYGTGGGGNQPQHF	TGCGCCAGCAGCCACCCAACTTATGGGACAGGGGGCGGAGGCAATCAGCCCCAGCATTTT
TRBD2	TRBV7-9	TRBJ2-1	-	CASILERGNYNEQFF	TGTGCCAGCATCTTGGAGCGGGGTAACTACAATGAGCAGTTCTTC
-	TRBV27	TRBJ2-7	few	CASSLRLPTYEQYF	TGTGCCAGCAGTTTACGGCTCCCAACCTACGAGCAGTACTTC
TRBD1	TRBV11-3	TRBJ2-1	-	CASSLGTGVMFF	TGTGCCAGCAGCTTAGGGACAGGGGTAATGTTCTTC
TRBD1	TRBV5-1	TRBJ1-2	few	CASSYYLQGKNGYTF	TGCGCCAGCAGCTACTACTTACAGGGGAAAAATGGCTACACCTTC
-	TRBV27	TRBJ1-1	-	CASSFPGEAEAFF	TGTGCCAGCAGTTTCCCAGGGGAGGCTGAAGCTTTCTTT